The clone carrying this TCR beta chain was picked up a small number of times. TCRdb independently ran MiXCR on the 5' RACE reads; one entry per CDR3 protein. This sample has 200,000 to 250,000 distinct CDR3 sequences; 16% occur once, and the top ten carry around 3.7%. The data were obtained in a study of T-cell memory formation after mild COVID-19. V was shortened by 8 bases and J by 3 bases, with 19 bases between the two germline ends. CDR1 is SGHTA and CDR2 is FQGNSA in the germline V gene. CDR3 length equals 15 residues. The sequence derives from a man between 18 and 35 years old who had mild COVID-19 (a few samples of this study predate the infection). Cell type and time point are not known. Sequencing was performed on PBMCs or a T cell subset sorted from them (not recorded which). The rearrangement uses TRBV7-2 and TRBJ1-1; a possible D gene is TRBD1 (6 bases). The CDR3 sequence: CASALGTLIDTEAFF. The DNA for the CDR3 is TGTGCCAGCGCCCTAGGGACACTAATTGACACTGAAGCTTTCTTT.